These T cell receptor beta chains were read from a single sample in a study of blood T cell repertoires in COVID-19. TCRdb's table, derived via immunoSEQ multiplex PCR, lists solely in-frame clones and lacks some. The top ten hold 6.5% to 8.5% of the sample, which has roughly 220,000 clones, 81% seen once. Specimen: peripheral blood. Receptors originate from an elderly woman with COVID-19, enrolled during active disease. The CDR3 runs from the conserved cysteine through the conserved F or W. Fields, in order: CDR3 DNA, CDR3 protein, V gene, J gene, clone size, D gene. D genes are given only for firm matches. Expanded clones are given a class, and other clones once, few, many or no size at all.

DNA: TGTGCCAGTGCTCGGGTCGGGAAGGGCTTTGGCTATGGCTACACCTTC
CDR3: CASARVGKGFGYGYTF
V: TRBV19
J: TRBJ1-2
size: NA
D: NA

DNA: TGTGCCAGCAGCCCGGGACTAGCGGTTTCCTACGAGCAGTACTTC
CDR3: CASSPGLAVSYEQYF
V: TRBV11-2
J: TRBJ2-7
size: NA
D: TRBD2

DNA: TGTGCCAGCCGGAAAGGGGGAAGCGAAAAACTGTTTTTT
CDR3: CASRKGGSEKLFF
V: TRBV25-1
J: TRBJ1-4
size: NA
D: NA

DNA: TGTGCCAGCAGCAGAGGGCGACAGGATTCACCCCTCCACTTT
CDR3: CASSRGRQDSPLHF
V: TRBV6-2/TRBV6-3
J: TRBJ1-6
size: medium-sized
D: NA

DNA: TGTGCCAGTAGTATACATTCAGGTTCGGCTGAAGCTTTCTTT
CDR3: CASSIHSGSAEAFF
V: TRBV19
J: TRBJ1-1
size: NA
D: NA

DNA: TGTGCCAGCTCACACCGGGACATTGGGACTGAAGCTTTCTTT
CDR3: CASSHRDIGTEAFF
V: TRBV18
J: TRBJ1-1
size: NA
D: NA

DNA: TGCGCCAGCATGGGCGGGCCAGGCCGCACCTACGAGCAGTACTTC
CDR3: CASMGGPGRTYEQYF
V: TRBV5-1
J: TRBJ2-7
size: NA
D: NA

DNA: TGTGCCAGCAGTTTCAGGGGACCCTCCTACAATGAGCAGTTCTTC
CDR3: CASSFRGPSYNEQFF
V: TRBV6-2/TRBV6-3
J: TRBJ2-1
size: once
D: NA

DNA: TGTGCCAGCAGCTTAAGGGACAGGGACACCGGGGAGCTGTTTTTT
CDR3: CASSLRDRDTGELFF
V: TRBV7-9
J: TRBJ2-2
size: few
D: TRBD1

DNA: TGTGCCAGCAGCCTCAATGGAGCTACCAATCAGCCCCAGCATTTT
CDR3: CASSLNGATNQPQHF
V: TRBV4-2
J: TRBJ1-5
size: NA
D: NA

DNA: TGCGCCAGCAGCTTGGCGGCAGGGACCTACGAGCAGTACTTC
CDR3: CASSLAAGTYEQYF
V: TRBV5-1
J: TRBJ2-7
size: NA
D: NA

DNA: TGCGCCAGCAGCCAAGAAGGGGTGGACACTGAAGCTTTCTTT
CDR3: CASSQEGVDTEAFF
V: TRBV4-1
J: TRBJ1-1
size: NA
D: NA

DNA: TGTGCCAGCAGCTTAGCTGGGACTAGCGGGAGGGGTGAATTGAGAGAGCAGTTCTTC
CDR3: CASSLAGTSGRGELREQFF
V: TRBV7-2
J: TRBJ2-1
size: NA
D: TRBD2

DNA: TGTGCCAGCACAAGCGGGGGGAGCACAGATACGCAGTATTTT
CDR3: CASTSGGSTDTQYF
V: TRBV7-3
J: TRBJ2-3
size: NA
D: TRBD2

DNA: TGTGCCAGCAGCGTAGCGCCGACAAGCACCGGGGAGCTGTTTTTT
CDR3: CASSVAPTSTGELFF
V: TRBV9
J: TRBJ2-2
size: once
D: NA

DNA: TGCGCCAGCAGCTTGGACAGCGGCAACACCGGGGAGCTGTTTTTT
CDR3: CASSLDSGNTGELFF
V: TRBV5-1
J: TRBJ2-2
size: NA
D: NA

DNA: TGTGCCAGCGCGCTAGCGGGAGGAGTAGAGACCCAGTACTTC
CDR3: CASALAGGVETQYF
V: TRBV3-1/TRBV3-2
J: TRBJ2-5
size: NA
D: TRBD2

DNA: TGTGCCAGCAGTCGCAGAGAGGGCACTGAAGCTTTCTTT
CDR3: CASSRREGTEAFF
V: TRBV6-5
J: TRBJ1-1
size: NA
D: NA

DNA: TGCAGCGGCGGACAGGGCACCGGGGAGCTGTTTTTT
CDR3: CSGGQGTGELFF
V: TRBV29-1
J: TRBJ2-2
size: NA
D: TRBD1

DNA: TGTGCCAGCAGCGCATGGGGCCTGGGAGCCAAAAACATTCAGTACTTC
CDR3: CASSAWGLGAKNIQYF
V: TRBV7-2
J: TRBJ2-4
size: NA
D: NA

DNA: TGTGCCAGCAGTCTCGGACAGGGCAATCAGCCCCAGCATTTT
CDR3: CASSLGQGNQPQHF
V: TRBV6-5
J: TRBJ1-5
size: NA
D: TRBD1

DNA: TGTGCCAGCAGCTTAGATCCCCCATGGGCCTATGGCTACACCTTC
CDR3: CASSLDPPWAYGYTF
V: TRBV7-8
J: TRBJ1-2
size: NA
D: NA

DNA: TGTGCCAGCAGTTCGAGTTTGAGCGGGAGGGCCGACGGGGAGCTGTTTTTT
CDR3: CASSSSLSGRADGELFF
V: TRBV25-1
J: TRBJ2-2
size: NA
D: TRBD2

DNA: TGTGCCAGCAGTGAACAGATGTTCAATGAGCAGTTCTTC
CDR3: CASSEQMFNEQFF
V: TRBV2
J: TRBJ2-1
size: NA
D: NA

DNA: TGTGCCAGCTCGGGGGGACAGGCGTGGGAGCAGTTCTTC
CDR3: CASSGGQAWEQFF
V: TRBV18
J: TRBJ2-1
size: NA
D: TRBD1

DNA: TGTGCCAGCAGCTTCGGGACTAGCCCAGATACGCAGTATTTT
CDR3: CASSFGTSPDTQYF
V: TRBV9
J: TRBJ2-3
size: NA
D: TRBD2

DNA: TGTGCCAGTAGTATATGGGCAGGGGTGGGAGATCAGCCCCAGCATTTT
CDR3: CASSIWAGVGDQPQHF
V: TRBV19
J: TRBJ1-5
size: few
D: NA

DNA: TGTGCCAGCAGTGAAGCCCAGGGGTTACGGCCCCAGCATTTT
CDR3: CASSEAQGLRPQHF
V: TRBV6-1
J: TRBJ1-5
size: NA
D: NA

DNA: TGCGCCAGCAGCATACAAGAATCCGGGGGTGGCCAAGAGACCCAGTACTTC
CDR3: CASSIQESGGGQETQYF
V: TRBV4-1
J: TRBJ2-5
size: NA
D: NA

DNA: TGCGCCAGCAGAGAGTCGATTACTAACCCTATGAACACTGAAGCTTTCTTT
CDR3: CASRESITNPMNTEAFF
V: TRBV4-1
J: TRBJ1-1
size: once
D: NA

DNA: TGTGCCAGCAGCGCTAGCGGGGGCCAACTCTCCTACGAGCAGTACTTC
CDR3: CASSASGGQLSYEQYF
V: TRBV9
J: TRBJ2-7
size: NA
D: TRBD2

DNA: TGTGCCAGCAGCCGAGCGGGAGACGTAGATACGCAGTATTTT
CDR3: CASSRAGDVDTQYF
V: TRBV5-4
J: TRBJ2-3
size: NA
D: TRBD2

DNA: TGTGCCAGCAGACACGACAGGGGGAATAGCAATCAGCCCCAGCATTTT
CDR3: CASRHDRGNSNQPQHF
V: TRBV28
J: TRBJ1-5
size: NA
D: TRBD1

DNA: TGTGCCAGCAGTCTCCCGCCCGGGAGCAATCAGCCCCAGCATTTT
CDR3: CASSLPPGSNQPQHF
V: TRBV28
J: TRBJ1-5
size: NA
D: NA

DNA: TGTGCCACCCCCCCCCAAGGACAGGGGAAAGAGACCCAGTACTTC
CDR3: CATPPQGQGKETQYF
V: TRBV21-1
J: TRBJ2-5
size: NA
D: NA

DNA: TGCAGCGTTGGCCGGACTGAGAAAAACACCGGGGAGCTGTTTTTT
CDR3: CSVGRTEKNTGELFF
V: TRBV29-1
J: TRBJ2-2
size: NA
D: NA

DNA: TGTGCCAGCAGTAGATCGGTTGCGAACACTGAAGCTTTCTTT
CDR3: CASSRSVANTEAFF
V: TRBV6-2/TRBV6-3
J: TRBJ1-1
size: NA
D: NA

DNA: TGTGCCAGCAGCTTAAGGGCTAGCGGGAGGCCTTACAATGAGCAGTTCTTC
CDR3: CASSLRASGRPYNEQFF
V: TRBV7-3
J: TRBJ2-1
size: NA
D: TRBD2

DNA: TGCGCCAGCAGCCCTGGGACTACCGGGGAGCTGTTTTTT
CDR3: CASSPGTTGELFF
V: TRBV5-1
J: TRBJ2-2
size: NA
D: NA

DNA: TGTGCCAGCAGTTTGGGGGGGGGTCGTAATCAGCCCCAGCATTTT
CDR3: CASSLGGGRNQPQHF
V: TRBV6-5
J: TRBJ1-5
size: NA
D: NA

DNA: TGTGCCCAAGCTAGGACAGGCGGGACCGGGGAGCTGTTTTTT
CDR3: CAQARTGGTGELFF
V: TRBV7-9
J: TRBJ2-2
size: NA
D: TRBD1

DNA: TGTGCCAGCAGGGGGGGGACTACTAATGAGCAGTTCTTC
CDR3: CASRGGTTNEQFF
V: TRBV6-5
J: TRBJ2-1
size: NA
D: TRBD2

DNA: TGTGCCAGCAGTCCCTCCCGGCGGTACCAAGAGACCCAGTACTTC
CDR3: CASSPSRRYQETQYF
V: TRBV7-9
J: TRBJ2-5
size: NA
D: NA

DNA: TGTGCCAGCAGTTACTCGAAAACCAGGGGATCCTACGAGCAGTACTTC
CDR3: CASSYSKTRGSYEQYF
V: TRBV6-5
J: TRBJ2-7
size: NA
D: NA

DNA: TGTGCCAGCAGTTACCTAGGGGGTTCTGTCGAGCAGTACTTC
CDR3: CASSYLGGSVEQYF
V: TRBV27
J: TRBJ2-7
size: NA
D: NA

DNA: TGTGCCAGCACTACTCCGGGACAGGGGTTCTACGAGCAGTACTTC
CDR3: CASTTPGQGFYEQYF
V: TRBV28
J: TRBJ2-7
size: NA
D: TRBD1

DNA: TGTGCCAGCAGCCAAGGACAGCCTGGCGGCACTGAAGCTTTCTTT
CDR3: CASSQGQPGGTEAFF
V: TRBV3-1/TRBV3-2
J: TRBJ1-1
size: NA
D: NA

DNA: TGTGCCAGCAGGCCTAGCGGGAGTTCCAACAATGAGCAGTTCTTC
CDR3: CASRPSGSSNNEQFF
V: TRBV28
J: TRBJ2-1
size: NA
D: TRBD2

DNA: TGCGCCAGCAGCTTGAACCCCGCGTCAAACTATGGCTACACCTTC
CDR3: CASSLNPASNYGYTF
V: TRBV5-1
J: TRBJ1-2
size: NA
D: NA

DNA: TGTGCCAGCAGCTTGGCGGGAGCGGGGAACTACAATGAGCAGTTCTTC
CDR3: CASSLAGAGNYNEQFF
V: TRBV5-5
J: TRBJ2-1
size: once
D: TRBD2

DNA: TGTGCCAGCAGCTTACGCGGGAGAAGTACAGATACGCAGTATTTT
CDR3: CASSLRGRSTDTQYF
V: TRBV7-2
J: TRBJ2-3
size: NA
D: TRBD2